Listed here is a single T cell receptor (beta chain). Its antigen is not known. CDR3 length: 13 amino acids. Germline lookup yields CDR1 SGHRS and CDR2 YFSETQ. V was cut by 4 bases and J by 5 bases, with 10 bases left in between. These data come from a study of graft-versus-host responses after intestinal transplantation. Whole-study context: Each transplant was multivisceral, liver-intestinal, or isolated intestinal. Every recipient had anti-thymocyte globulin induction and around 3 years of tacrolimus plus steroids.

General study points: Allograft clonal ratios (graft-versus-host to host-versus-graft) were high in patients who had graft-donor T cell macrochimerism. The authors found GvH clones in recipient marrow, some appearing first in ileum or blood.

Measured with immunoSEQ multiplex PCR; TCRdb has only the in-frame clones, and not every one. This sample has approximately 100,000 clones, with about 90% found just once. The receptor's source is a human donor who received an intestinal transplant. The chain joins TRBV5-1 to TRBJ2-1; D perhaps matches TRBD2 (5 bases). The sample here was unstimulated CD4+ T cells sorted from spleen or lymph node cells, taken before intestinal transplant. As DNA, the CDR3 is TGCGCCAGCAGCAAGGACGGGAACAATGAGCAGTTCTTC. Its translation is CASSKDGNNEQFF.